This TCR beta chain was obtained from a study of shared clonotypes between healthy human individuals (dated by TCRdb to the early 2020s). Turning to the overall study: The cohort comprised two women and a few men aged 18 to 49 years. Leukapheresis yielded between about 0.85 and 10 billion PBMCs per donor. To increase sequencing depth and limit assay-specific biases, different laboratories used diverse techniques to prepare libraries and sequence TCR repertoires. For each donor, CD4 naive and CD4 memory were each run on three plates, CD8 naive on two plates, and CD8 memory on one plate. To estimate repertoire size and how much clonotype sharing occurs between individuals, the study deeply sequenced the blood TCR repertoires of 4 to 6 healthy adults.

This clone was counted many times. Its antigen is currently not known. No base quality values were provided; no much bigger clone lies one nucleotide off. The donors were healthy, HIV-negative adults with no recently reported acute infections or vaccinations. Every donor was a Caucasian adult living in Nashville, Tennessee, USA. Magnetic negative selection was used to enrich CD4+ T cells, after which naive cells were positively selected on CD45RA and the negative fraction became the memory subset. Blood was obtained by leukapheresis, after which PBMCs were separated by Ficoll-Histopaque density gradient centrifugation and cryopreserved in liquid nitrogen vapor phase. Purity and quantity of every magnetically sorted T cell population were checked by analytical flow cytometry. From each sorted fraction, genomic DNA was isolated and quantified by UV absorbance on a Nanodrop 2000c. The CDR3 has 18 amino acids, counting the end cysteine and phenylalanine. The sequence is cut down to CDR3 DNA, 54 bases in frame from base 1. Per the germline V gene, SGDLS is the CDR1 and YYNGEE is the CDR2. Compared with germline, V lacks 1 base and J lacks 1 base; bases without a gene match: 9.

Using the deep immunoSEQ assay, TCR CDR3 regions were amplified from genomic DNA by multiplex PCR. For each cell subset, the extracted genomic DNA was distributed evenly across all wells of several immunoSEQ 96-well plates, and each plate served as one replicate. For sorted subsets, 200 to 250 ng genomic DNA, equal to 30,000 or so T cell genomes, was loaded into each replicate PCR. The purified libraries were quantified using a Qubit 3.0 fluorometer, sized with a Bioanalyzer 2100, and then quantified again using the KAPA Library Quantification kit. Each immunoSEQ 96-well plate was sequenced on its own single-read 150-cycle Illumina NextSeq 550 flow cell. For the original study's pipeline: Because only junctional sequences without quality scores were contained in the immunoSEQ output, filtering matching that applied to full-length reads could not be performed. Sequences were annotated with PyIR, a Python wrapper for IgBLAST v1.9, using IMGT germline references to assign V/J genes and CDR3. Reads with weak V/J assignments (E-value above 1e-6), missing CDR3, stop codons, out-of-frame junctions, or ambiguous translated residues were removed. V3J clonotypes were defined by identical inferred V gene, J gene, and CDR3 amino acid sequence. Percentage overlap between repertoires was computed as shared unique clonotypes divided by the size of the smaller repertoire. Richness of each repertoire was evaluated using RTK rarefaction, the Chao1 estimator, and Recon v2.1 estimates of unobserved clonotypes. Generation probabilities were computed with OLGA for all TCRbeta clonotypes obtained by the gDNA method from a few donors. The immuneACCESS repertoire file appears here via TCRdb, limited to in-frame rearrangements. These files lack a portion of the clones; in checked studies, under half of the deficit traces to unresolved V genes, and the cause of the others is not known. V and J calls and clone size are those listed in that table; D and trimming were worked out from the DNA. The sample records approximately 740,000 clones, around 67% of which are singletons. The biggest ten clones account for 1.5% to 2% of the sample.

Overall study outcomes, separate from this receptor: Sharing across several donors was observed for approximately 5% of naive CD4, less than 4% of naive CD8, 2.3% of memory CD4, and around 0.4% of memory CD8 clonotypes. The small number of donors limited the genetic and exposure-history diversity represented. Even with the large sequencing depth, rarefaction of the sorted-subset datasets indicated that sequencing was incomplete. Based on pairwise subsampling, the degree of clonotype sharing among donors was expected to be affected by sequencing depth. Compared with non-shared clonotypes, the clonotypes found in all four sorted-subset donors had higher generation probabilities. Naive subsets generally had larger estimated clonotype richness than memory subsets did. Sampling was restricted to blood, and TCR repertoires in tissue are likely to differ from TCR repertoires in blood.

The TCR was taken from a woman between 25 and 40 years old in good health. This sequence uses TRBV9 and TRBJ2-5, and 11 bases in between align with TRBD2. Sequenced input: memory CD4+ T cells sorted from blood. Interpreted using the paper, the cell subset or site label stands for: CD45RA-negative fraction. CDR3 region: CASSVSSLLAGVQETQYF. The DNA sequence is as follows: TGTGCCAGCAGCGTATCCTCTCTACTAGCGGGAGTCCAAGAGACCCAGTACTTC.